This paragraph covers one TCR beta chain sequence. In this sample, this clonotype turned up many times. There is no known antigen for this receptor. Base qualities are not provided; no much larger clone lies one nucleotide away. Ophthalmopathy patients had moderately to severely active disease, with a Clinical Activity Score of 3 or more, a NOSPECS grade of 4 or more, and a disease duration of less than 3 months. Patients with uncontrolled infections, other autoimmune diseases, pregnancy or lactation were excluded. Clinical symptoms, serum thyroxine and TRAb, thyroid ultrasound, and orbital computed tomography formed the basis for the diagnoses. PBMCs were separated from roughly 10 ml of fresh peripheral blood using Ficoll-Paque density gradient centrifugation. Trizol reagent was used to extract total RNA, and RNA quality was then checked on an Agilent 2100 Bioanalyzer. Amplification of TCR beta CDR3 regions was carried out from RNA transcripts. A first-round RT-PCR of the TCR CDR3 used the HTBI primer set with the Qiagen OneStep RT-PCR kit. A second multiplex PCR round built the libraries, followed by size selection and purification. Sequencing of the libraries was done on an Illumina HiSeq2000 using paired-end 100 bp reads. The published analysis was carried out like this. Raw data were processed with SOAPnuke, discarding reads with adapters, uncalled bases, mean Phred below 15, or no exact constant-primer or identifier match. COPE v1.2.5 was used to merge high-quality paired reads, and clonotypes were defined as unique nucleotide sequences. MiTCR v1.1 was used to align the clonotypes against IMGT TRBV, TRBD and TRBJ reference segments. The analysis included only V-J combinations with a frequency above 0.0001, which together covered 98% to 99.2% of the repertoires. A TCS score was defined as the ratio of F50 (clonal expansion) to E x V (chaos), with BLOSUM62-based TCRdist applied between CDR3 peptides within each V-J. Welch's t-statistics and random forest reduced roughly 540 V-J features to about 13, which were used in a naive Bayes classifier (R e1071). TCRdb passed the public sequencing reads through fastp at Q25 and MiXCR, retaining productive beta sequences. Under each unique CDR3 protein, matching rows form one entry showing the most common genes and DNA. TCRdb's processing, not the authors' own work, is the source of the V and J calls. The sample contains 500,000 to 650,000 distinct CDR3 sequences, approximately 14% of them found a single time. Roughly an eighth of the sample comes from the top ten.

The sample belongs to a study of T cells in Graves' hyperthyroidism and ophthalmopathy (dated by TCRdb to about 2019). Notes on the research overall: Peripheral blood samples were taken at the time of initial diagnosis, prior to any treatment. To identify TCR V-J signatures that set the groups apart, the researchers used a discovery cohort of about a hundred patients, made up of some 41 with Graves' ophthalmopathy and 57 with stable Graves' hyperthyroidism. Prospective prediction of ophthalmopathy was tested in an independent validation cohort consisting of some 20 hyperthyroidism patients and more than 15 patients who later progressed to ophthalmopathy. For training and testing, the 100 or so patients in the discovery cohort were randomly divided in a 7:3 ratio. Thyroid tissue and blood T-cell repertoires from more than five Graves' hyperthyroidism patients were also compared in the study. Following sampling, methimazole starting at 30 mg daily was given to hyperthyroidism patients, and high-dose intravenous methylprednisolone was given to ophthalmopathy patients. TCR Vbeta CDR3 sequencing of 120 to 150 peripheral blood samples (more than 40 ophthalmopathy, 75 hyperthyroidism and some 17 progressor patients) is reported in the paper. On the study overall, not on this receptor specifically: In cross-validation, a model built on a 13 V-J signature told ophthalmopathy apart from stable hyperthyroidism with 85% to 90% sensitivity and roughly 81% specificity, and in testing the same model reached 80%/75%. In validation, the model predicted progression to ophthalmopathy with about 71% sensitivity and about 72% specificity, a median of around six months before onset. Most expanded thyroid clonotypes (frequency above 0.001) were also detected in blood, a finding suggesting that blood repertoires may reflect thyroid immune responses. No statistical method was used to fix the sample size in advance, and group allocation was not hidden from the investigators.

The CDR3 numbers 15 residues from cysteine through phenylalanine. The DNA shown is the 45-base CDR3, in frame from base 1. The CDR1 and CDR2 encoded by the germline V gene (reference sequence) are MNHEY and SMNVEV. V lost 5 bases and J lost 6 bases, and the count of bases not matched to a germline gene is 12. Rearrangement joined TRBV27 to TRBJ1-2; a stretch of 7 junction bases matches TRBD1. This TCR derives from a woman aged 45-65 years with Graves' ophthalmopathy. The sequenced material came from blood. The CDR3 here reads CASSESTGDGDGYTF. The bases read TGTGCCAGCAGTGAATCTACAGGGGATGGGGATGGCTACACCTTC.